This T cell receptor beta chain was retrieved from a study of blood T cell repertoires in COVID-19. Study-wide background: Material from acute and convalescent COVID-19 was sourced from the United States, Italy and Spain.

The junction had 6 bases not matched to a gene; V was cut back by 5 bases and J by 0 bases. Germline values: CDR1 MDHEN, CDR2 SYDVKM. CDR3 length: 18 residues. Residents of under 25 US areas, aged about 18 to 95 years, made up the participants. In the source study's methods: Reference gene primer amplification gave nucleated cell count estimates. Method: immunoSEQ multiplex PCR; TCRdb's copy keeps in-frame clones and lacks some. V and J calls and clone size are given by that table; D and trimming were obtained from the DNA. The profile covers 500,000 or so clones, with about nine tenths appearing a single time and roughly 0.7% taken by the ten largest.

The origin of this receptor is a woman aged 18-29 years who had recovered from COVID-19. The chain links TRBV28 to TRBJ2-1, with 14 bases that match TRBD2. The specimen sequenced was PBMCs or T cells enriched from blood (not recorded which). Here the CDR3 reads CASSTGLAGANSYNEQFF. The CDR3, as DNA: TGTGCCAGCAGTACGGGACTAGCGGGGGCAAACTCCTACAATGAGCAGTTCTTC. The variable domain in full, with the rest retrieved from reference TRBV28 and TRBJ2-1, is DVKVTQSSRYLVKRTGEKVFLECVQDMDHENMFWYRQDPGLGLRLIYFSYDVKMKEKGDIPEGYSVSREKKERFSLILESASTNQTSMYLCASSTGLAGANSYNEQFFGPGTRLTVL.